The clone carrying this T cell receptor (beta chain) was observed a single time. Source study methods: Reference gene primer amplification yielded estimated nucleated cell counts. Here immunoSEQ multiplex PCR was the method, and the copy in TCRdb shows in-frame clones only, minus some. That table supplies the V and J calls and clone size; D and trimming were determined from the DNA. The table has approximately 67,000 clones, about 80% seen once. The data stem from a study of blood T cell repertoires in COVID-19. Across the whole study: The United States, Italy and Spain provided the acute and convalescent COVID-19 samples. PBMCs, B-cell-depleted T cells, or T cells provided the cDNA or gDNA that made up the material.

The CDR3 is made up of 15 amino acids. Trimming cost V 9 bases and J 8 bases; bases outside gene matches: 16. Germline-derived CDR1 and CDR2 are LNHDA and SQIVND (reference sequence). The chain employs TRBV19 and TRBJ1-2, with 9 bases matching TRBD1. The clonotype was recovered from a man between 60 and 75 years old with acute or convalescent COVID-19. The source material was peripheral blood. DNA for the CDR3: TGTGCCAGCAGAAACCGGGGACAGGGAACGGACGGCTACACCTTC. Encoded protein: CASRNRGQGTDGYTF. Supplemented by reference TRBV19 and TRBJ1-2, the full variable domain reads DGGITQSPKYLFRKEGQNVTLSCEQNLNHDAMYWYRQDPGQGLRLIYYSQIVNDFQKGDIAEGYSVSREKKESFPLTVTSAQKNPTAFYLCASRNRGQGTDGYTFGSGTRLTVV.